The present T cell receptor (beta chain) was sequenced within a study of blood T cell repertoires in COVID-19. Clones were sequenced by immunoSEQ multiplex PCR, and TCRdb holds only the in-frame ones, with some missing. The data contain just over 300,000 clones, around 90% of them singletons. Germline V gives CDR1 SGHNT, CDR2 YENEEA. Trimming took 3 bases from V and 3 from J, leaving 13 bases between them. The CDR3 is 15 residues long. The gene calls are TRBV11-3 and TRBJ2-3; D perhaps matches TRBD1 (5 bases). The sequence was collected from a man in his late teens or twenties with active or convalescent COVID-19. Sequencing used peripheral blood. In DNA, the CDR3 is TGTGCCAGCAGCTTGTTAGGGGCCGGTACAGATACGCAGTATTTT. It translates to CASSLLGAGTDTQYF. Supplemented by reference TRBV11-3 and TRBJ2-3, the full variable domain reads EAGVVQSPRYKIIEKKQPVAFWCNPISGHNTLYWYLQNLGQGPELLIRYENEEAVDDSQLPKDRFSAERLKGVDSTLKIQPAELGDSAVYLCASSLLGAGTDTQYFGPGTRLTVL.